Below are 16 T cell receptor beta chains sequenced from a single sample in a study of identical twins. TCRdb recomputed calls from the 5' RACE reads with MiXCR, one row per CDR3 protein. The data contain approximately 410,000 distinct CDR3 sequences, about 18% of them singletons. The material sequenced was naive T cells sorted from blood. These receptors came from a man aged 45-65 years in good health.

This clonotype was recorded a few times. This chain joins TRBV30 and TRBJ2-7; no definite D call. The germline V and J ends were trimmed by 3 bases and 3 bases, with 12 bases remaining between them. Per germline, CDR1 GTSNPN and CDR2 SVGIG (reference sequence). The CDR3 totals 13 residues. The CDR3 region is CAWSARRSYEQYF. As DNA, the CDR3 is TGTGCCTGGAGCGCTCGTCGGAGCTACGAGCAGTACTTC.

V gene TRBV7-9 combines with J gene TRBJ2-5; the D gene is possibly TRBD2 (6 bases). Trimming removed 4 bases from V and 5 bases from J, with 17 bases in between. The length of the CDR3 is 15 residues. CDR1 SEHNR and CDR2 FQNEAQ come from the germline V gene (reference sequence). The CDR3 DNA reads TGTGCCAGCAGCTCAGGACTAAGCTCGGGGGAGACCCAGTACTTC. As protein: CASSSGLSSGETQYF. The whole variable domain, filled in from reference TRBV7-9 and TRBJ2-5, reads DTGVSQNPRHKITKRGQNVTFRCDPISEHNRLYWYRQTLGQGPEFLTYFQNEAQLEKSRLLSDRFSAERPKGSFSTLEIQRTEQGDSAMYLCASSSGLSSGETQYFGPGTRLLVL.

This clonotype was recorded at least ten times. This chain links TRBV20-1 with TRBJ2-5; D is possibly TRBD2 (5 bases). Trimming took 5 bases from V and 3 from J, leaving 16 bases between them. The CDR3 spans 14 residues. CDR1 DFQATT and CDR2 SNEGSKA come from the germline V gene (reference sequence). Here the CDR3 reads CSADPGLTKETQYF. The DNA for the CDR3 is TGCAGTGCTGATCCAGGACTGACAAAAGAGACCCAGTACTTC.

The V gene is TRBV6-1, the J gene TRBJ2-7, with TRBD1 matching over 8 bases. V trimming: 6 bases; J trimming: 0 bases; junction bases outside the gene matches: 22. This CDR3 has 20 amino acids. From germline, CDR1 is MNHNS and CDR2 SASEGT. CDR3: CASRNLYGQGAPFYSYEQYF. The CDR3 coding sequence is TGTGCCAGCAGGAACTTGTACGGACAGGGCGCTCCTTTCTACTCCTACGAGCAGTACTTC.

The CDR3 region has the DNA TGTGCCAGCAGTGATTACCGGGACAGGGGATCCTACGAGCAGTACTTC. It specifies CASSDYRDRGSYEQYF. V and J are TRBV2 and TRBJ2-7, with 10 nucleotides matching TRBD1. The trim removed 3 bases at V and 1 base at J, leaving 6 bases unmatched. The CDR3 runs to 16 residues. The germline V gene has CDR1 SNHLY and CDR2 FYNNEI.

Concerning this clonotype: The junction and the germline gene differ at one end; a read error may be behind it. V usage is TRBV7-2 and J usage is TRBJ2-6; the match to TRBD1 covers 8 bases. The CDR3 contains 15 residues. Germline lookup yields CDR1 SGHTA and CDR2 FQGNSA. The CDR3 loop reads CASSLIMYQGQALGF. The DNA for the CDR3 is TGTGCCAGCAGCTTAATAATGTACCAGGGACAGGCCCTAGGTTTC.

This chain links TRBV5-1 with TRBJ2-5; TRBD2 might be the D (5 bases). CDR1 is SGHRS, CDR2 YFSETQ, per germline. Deletions cut 4 bases from V and 2 bases from J, with 12 bases between. The CDR3 has 14 residues. CDR3 bases: TGCGCCAGCAGCGCTTTCGGGGAGCAAGAGACCCAGTACTTC. Its translation is CASSAFGEQETQYF.

This clonotype was observed at least ten times. One end of the junction is discordant with germline, which a read error may explain. The rearrangement uses TRBV4-3 and TRBJ2-7, with 7 bases matching TRBD2. Germline CDR1 reads LGHNA; CDR2 reads YSLEER. The CDR3 runs 15 residues. DNA of the CDR3: TGTGCCAGCAGCTTGGGTTTAGCGGGTGCCTACGAGCAGTACTTC. It codes for CASSLGLAGAYEQYF.

This clonotype was detected a few times. The gene calls are TRBV5-1 and TRBJ2-7; 8 bases are a match to TRBD2. This CDR3 region has 15 residues. V lost 1 base and J lost 2; bases outside the gene matches: 5. The germline V gene encodes CDR1 SGHRS and CDR2 YFSETQ. This CDR3 is CASSLSSGRTYEQYF. DNA for the CDR3: TGCGCCAGCAGCTTGTCAAGCGGGAGAACCTACGAGCAGTACTTC.

This clonotype was counted at least ten times. The chain carries TRBV18 and TRBJ2-3; 11 bases are a match to TRBD2. CDR3 size: 17 residues. Germline V gene sequence: CDR1 KGHSH, CDR2 LQKENI. J was trimmed by 2 bases and V by 2 bases; bases with no gene match: 6. The CDR3 region has the DNA TGTGCCAGCTCACCAGTAATGACTAGCGGGGTCACAGATACGCAGTATTTT. This gives the protein CASSPVMTSGVTDTQYF.

This clonotype turned up a few times. The CDR3 sequence is CASSKNGDRTNTKETQYF. In nucleotides, the CDR3 is TGTGCCAGCAGCAAAAATGGGGACAGAACTAATACTAAAGAGACCCAGTACTTC. The V gene is TRBV21-1, the J gene TRBJ2-5; the tabulated D call, TRBD1, remains unverified against the DNA. TRBV21-1 is an annotated pseudogene. This CDR3 spans 18 amino acids.

This clonotype has a count of ten or more. The chain employs TRBV7-9 and TRBJ2-3, with D unresolved. CDR1 SEHNR and CDR2 FQNEAQ come from the germline V gene (reference sequence). The CDR3 spans 15 residues. The V gene lost 3 bases and the J gene lost 0 bases, with 10 bases spanning the gap. The CDR3 protein is CASSFLDGSTDTQYF. In nucleotides, the CDR3 is TGTGCCAGCAGCTTCCTCGACGGCAGCACAGATACGCAGTATTTT.

The J gene is TRBJ1-2, the V gene TRBV6-1; D is unresolved. Germline CDR1 is MNHNS and CDR2 is SASEGT. The CDR3 contains 11 residues. The germline V and J ends were trimmed by 3 bases and 7 bases, with 6 bases remaining between them. Written as DNA, the CDR3 is TGTGCCAGCAGTGATAAGGGTGGCTACACCTTC. Protein sequence: CASSDKGGYTF.

This clonotype was recorded a few times. The chain carries TRBV7-6 and TRBJ1-1; TRBD1 matches 9 bases. Germline V gives CDR1 SGHVS, CDR2 FNYEAQ. This CDR3 spans 15 amino acids. With V trimmed by 2 bases and J by 1 base, 2 bases remained unmatched. The CDR3 sequence is CASSLWDRENTEAFF. As DNA, the CDR3 is TGTGCCAGCAGCTTATGGGACAGGGAGAACACTGAAGCTTTCTTT.

The gene calls are TRBV27 and TRBJ1-3; D gene uncertain. Looked up from germline, CDR1 is MNHEY and CDR2 is SMNVEV (reference sequence). Trimming shortened V by 6 bases and J by 0 bases, and 6 bases separated the two germline ends. This CDR3 is built from 13 residues. The CDR3 DNA sequence: TGTGCCAGCAGGGCGGGCTCTGGAAACACCATATATTTT. As protein: CASRAGSGNTIYF.

This clonotype was recorded at least ten times. V is TRBV29-1 and J is TRBJ1-4; a weak D match, TRBD1 (6 bases). From germline, CDR1 is SQVTM and CDR2 ANQGSEA. There are 14 residues in the CDR3. V was clipped by 2 bases and J by 4 bases, with 11 bases between them. CDR3 amino acids: CSVEMGHLNEKLFF. CDR3 in DNA: TGCAGCGTTGAAATGGGACATCTTAATGAAAAACTGTTTTTT.